These 16 T cell receptor beta chains originate from one sample sequenced in a study of vaccination effects on CD4 cells after COVID-19. For these TCRs, the target antigens are not known. Data came from immunoSEQ multiplex PCR; TCRdb stores just in-frame clones and leaves some out. This table has about 32,000 clones, 72% appearing once. Antigen-specific CD4+ T cells were expanded with viral peptide pools in the ViraFEST assay before sequencing. Having been cultured for approximately ten days, the cells underwent CD4+ T cell isolation. Everyone in the study got two shots of either the BNT162b2 or mRNA-1273 vaccine. Sequencing was performed on CD4+ T cells from PBMCs cultured with HCoV-229E spike peptides, taken after COVID-19 vaccination. The receptor source for this set is a human donor who received a COVID-19 vaccine.

The chain recombines TRBV5-1 with TRBJ1-1, with D possibly being TRBD1 (6 bases). V gave up 5 bases and J gave up 1 base, with 15 bases separating them. The CDR3 loop spans 15 amino acids. Germline CDR1 reads SGHRS; CDR2 reads YFSETQ. The chain's CDR3 is CASRRSGTQNTEAFF. In DNA form, the CDR3 reads TGCGCCAGCAGACGCTCCGGGACACAGAACACTGAAGCTTTCTTT.

The chain recombines TRBV25-1 with TRBJ1-4, with D uncertain. Between the trimmed V and J ends, which lost 1 base and 11 bases, there was a span of 14 bases. CDR3 length equals 14 residues. The germline V gene has CDR1 MGHDK and CDR2 SYGVNS. The CDR3 region has the DNA TGTGCCAGCAGTGAATCCGGCGCAGGTCCTAAACTGTTTTTT. It is translated as CASSESGAGPKLFF.

The chain combines TRBV5-4 with TRBJ2-7; D call uncertain. This CDR3 has 15 amino acids. The V gene's germline CDR1 is SGHNT and CDR2 YYREEE (reference sequence). Trimming stripped 4 bases from V and 7 bases from J, with 21 bases between. For the CDR3, the DNA is TGTGCCAGCAGCCACGGGCCTTCCACAGCGAGGGAGCAGTACTTC. Amino acids: CASSHGPSTAREQYF.

V and J are TRBV12-3 or TRBV12-4 and TRBJ1-1, with D tentatively TRBD1 (6 bases). Deletions cut 2 bases from V and 5 bases from J, with 9 bases between. CDR3 length: 13 amino acids. The CDR3 region has the DNA TGTGCCAGCAGTTTATCGGGGGCGACTGAAGCTTTCTTT. Amino acid sequence: CASSLSGATEAFF.

Only one count was recorded for this clone. This chain uses TRBV30 with TRBJ2-7; D uncertain. Trimming stripped 3 bases from V and 0 bases from J, with 3 bases between. Germline lookup yields CDR1 GTSNPN and CDR2 SVGIG (reference sequence). The CDR3 length is 11 residues. CDR3 nucleotide sequence: TGTGCCTGGAGCCACTCCTACGAGCAGTACTTC. Its protein is CAWSHSYEQYF.

The chain carries TRBV7-9 and TRBJ1-1; 8 bases fit TRBD1. This CDR3 is 15 amino acids long. Germline V gene lookup returns CDR1 SEHNR and CDR2 FQNEAQ (reference sequence). The ends lost 4 bases at V and 1 base at J; junction bases unmatched: 5. The CDR3 DNA sequence: TGTGCCAGCAGCTCACAGGGGGAGAGGAACACTGAAGCTTTCTTT. Translation gives CASSSQGERNTEAFF. The variable domain in full, completed from reference TRBV7-9 and TRBJ1-1, reads DTGVSQNPRHKITKRGQNVTFRCDPISEHNRLYWYRQTLGQGPEFLTYFQNEAQLEKSRLLSDRFSAERPKGSFSTLEIQRTEQGDSAMYLCASSSQGERNTEAFFGQGTRLTVV.

The gene calls are TRBV21-1 and TRBJ2-7. TRBV21-1 is a pseudogene. CDR3 length: 16 residues. The CDR3 nucleotides are TGTGCCAGCAGCAAAGCGCTCGGTGTCGGACCCTACGAGCAGTACTTC. It codes for CASSKALGVGPYEQYF.

This clone showed up just a few times. This chain uses TRBV7-2 with TRBJ2-1; maybe TRBD1 (5 bases). Germline CDR1 reads SGHTA; CDR2 reads FQGNSA. Between the trimmed V and J ends, which lost 8 bases and 3 bases, there was a span of 17 bases. The CDR3 consists of 15 residues. The CDR3 region is CASGDLGQVYNEQFF. The CDR3 DNA reads TGTGCCAGCGGGGATTTGGGGCAGGTCTACAATGAGCAGTTCTTC.

The chain uses TRBV11-2 and TRBJ2-2; D could derive from TRBD1 or TRBD2 (5 bases each). With 1 base removed from V and 1 base from J, the gap between germline ends came to 13 bases. The CDR3 sequence is 17 residues long. The germline CDR1 and CDR2 sequences are SGHAT and FQNNGV. The CDR3 DNA reads as TGTGCCAGCAGCTTAGGGGGGTGGGCGGTGAACACCGGGGAGCTGTTTTTT. Its protein is CASSLGGWAVNTGELFF.

This clone is medium-sized. This sequence joins TRBV10-1 and TRBJ2-3, with 7 bases aligning to TRBD1. Germline loops: CDR1 WNHNN, CDR2 SYGVQD (reference sequence). CDR3 length equals 14 residues. V dropped 3 bases and J dropped 6; count of bases not matched to a gene: 6. The CDR3 DNA reads as TGCGCCAGCAGTGAAGGGACAGACCAGGATACGCAGTATTTT. The encoded protein is CASSEGTDQDTQYF.

The chain employs TRBV7-8 and TRBJ2-1, with D tentatively TRBD1 (6 bases). Germline values: CDR1 SGHVS, CDR2 FQNEAQ. This CDR3 has 14 amino acids. Between the trimmed V and J ends, which lost 5 bases and 6 bases, there was a span of 14 bases. The CDR3 coding sequence is TGTGCCAGCAGCCCCTCGTCAGGGGTCAATGAGCAGTTCTTC. It yields the protein CASSPSSGVNEQFF.

This clone appeared a few times. The rearrangement links TRBV5-1 to TRBJ1-4, with D perhaps TRBD1 (6 bases). Trimming removed 5 bases from V and 8 bases from J, with 19 bases in between. The CDR3 is 15 amino acids. CDR1 is SGHRS, CDR2 YFSETQ, per germline. DNA for the CDR3: TGCGCCAGCAGTCTTAATACAGGGAGCGGCGAAAAACTGTTTTTT. It is translated as CASSLNTGSGEKLFF. Based on the CDR3 plus reference TRBV5-1 and TRBJ1-4, the full variable domain is KAGVTQTPRYLIKTRGQQVTLSCSPISGHRSVSWYQQTPGQGLQFLFEYFSETQRNKGNFPGRFSGRQFSNSRSEMNVSTLELGDSALYLCASSLNTGSGEKLFFGSGTQLSVL.

The gene calls are TRBV21-1 and TRBJ2-4. TRBV21-1 is designated a pseudogene. The CDR3 loop spans 20 amino acids. The CDR3 DNA reads as TGTGCCAGCAGCAAAGTTATGATTATAAGACGGATACTAGCCAAAAACATTCAGTACTTC. Protein: CASSKVMIIRRILAKNIQYF.

V usage is TRBV5-1 and J usage is TRBJ2-5; D unresolved. This CDR3 comprises 11 residues. V was trimmed by 0 bases and J by 3 bases, leaving 0 bases between them. Per germline, CDR1 SGHRS and CDR2 YFSETQ. The CDR3 region is CASSLEETQYF. In DNA form, the CDR3 reads TGCGCCAGCAGCTTGGAAGAGACCCAGTACTTC.

The sample holds a few counts of this clone. The gene calls are TRBV28 and TRBJ1-5, with 9 bases fitting TRBD1. The CDR3 is 17 amino acids. Germline loops: CDR1 MDHEN, CDR2 SYDVKM. With V trimmed by 6 bases and J by 4 bases, 13 bases remained unmatched. The CDR3 reads CASSRRTGVGKNQPQHF. The CDR3 DNA is TGTGCCAGCAGCCGACGGACAGGGGTCGGAAAAAATCAGCCCCAGCATTTT. Drawing the rest from reference TRBV28 and TRBJ1-5, the complete variable domain is DVKVTQSSRYLVKRTGEKVFLECVQDMDHENMFWYRQDPGLGLRLIYFSYDVKMKEKGDIPEGYSVSREKKERFSLILESASTNQTSMYLCASSRRTGVGKNQPQHFGDGTRLSIL.

This clone was seen more than once but under ten times. The chain uses TRBV3-1 (or the pseudogene TRBV3-2) and TRBJ2-1, with D unresolved. The CDR3 sequence is 14 residues long. Germline values: CDR1 LGHDT, CDR2 YNNKEL (reference sequence). Trimming stripped 3 bases from V and 4 bases from J, with 10 bases between. In DNA form, the CDR3 reads TGTGCCAGCAGCCAGGAGTGGTCGTACAATGAGCAGTTCTTC. Translation: CASSQEWSYNEQFF.